This TCR beta chain was sequenced in a study of human T cells and chemical hapten exposure. Overall study findings and caveats: It was expanded TCRs that formed significantly more large CDR3 similarity clusters than controls did. DPC sensitization left the count of TCRs above 1 in 1000 unchanged.

Treatment denoted: therapeutic diphenylcyclopropenone sensitization with weekly scalp DPC. Researchers sampled blood before each patch test went on. Germline CDR1 and CDR2: MGHRA and YSYEKL. The CDR3 sequence is 14 residues long. V dropped 4 bases and J dropped 2 bases, with 12 bases sitting between them. Comments on this clonotype: The antigen is undetermined.

The library put unique molecular identifiers onto individual cDNA molecules. Original data processing: With a range of roughly 23,224 to 690,600, the median per sample was roughly 91,000 TCRs. TCRdb ran MiXCR on the reads and lists one entry per CDR3 protein. TCRdb's processing, not the study's, gives the V and J calls here. The sample lists fewer than 400 distinct CDR3 sequences, almost 98% occurring once. The origin of this receptor is an adult with alopecia areata. Some clones in this sample may be carry-over from other donors' samples. This table probably holds off-target reads from a library built for another chain. The chain is built from TRBV4-1 and TRBJ2-7, with D perhaps matching TRBD1 (6 bases). The starting material was whole blood, obtained before DPC sensitization or 2, 6, or about 24 weeks after (not recorded which). In DNA, the CDR3 is TGCGCCAGCAGCCCCAACAGGGTTCCCTACGAGCAGTACTTC. Residues: CASSPNRVPYEQYF.